Sequencing of this T cell receptor (beta chain) was carried out in a study of blood T cell repertoires in COVID-19. Under the authors' procedure: Estimated nucleated cell counts came from reference gene primer amplification. Sequenced by immunoSEQ multiplex PCR; TCRdb stores in-frame clones only, minus some. V, J and clone size are those of that table, while D and trimming were read from the DNA. The sample records roughly 370,000 clones, approximately 90% being singletons. Participant ages covered roughly 18 to 89 years across around 22 US areas. Recovered participants had two consecutive negative NP/OP PCR tests, healthcare professional clearance, or symptom resolution. Per the germline V gene, CDR1 is LGHNA and CDR2 is YNFKEQ. The V gene end was trimmed by 5 bases and the J gene end by 1 base; junction bases not matched to a gene: 6. The CDR3 runs 15 residues.

The sequenced material came from PBMCs or T cells enriched from blood (not recorded which). This clonotype originated in a woman in her fifties or sixties who had recovered from COVID-19. The chain has TRBV4-2 and TRBJ1-1; the match to TRBD1 covers 8 bases. CDR3 nucleotides: TGTGCCAGCAGCAAACGGGACAGGACGAACACTGAAGCTTTCTTT. Translated: CASSKRDRTNTEAFF.